This T cell receptor beta chain was identified during a study of metastatic and nonmetastatic thyroid tumors. Findings and caveats of the study: Malignant thyroid tumors reportedly exceeded benign nodules significantly in TCR beta diversity, with the difference appearing in blood and tumor.

Germline loops: CDR1 SGHNT, CDR2 YYREEE (reference sequence). This CDR3 spans 16 amino acids. V was clipped by 3 bases and J by 2 bases, with 17 bases between them. Authors' methods: The study built a papillary thyroid cancer distant-metastasis classifier from CDR3 differences across clinicopathological groups. TCRdb re-clonotyped the PCR reads via MiXCR. These V and J calls originate from TCRdb's pipeline instead of the authors' own analysis. The repertoire holds 20,000 to 30,000 clones, with around 13% as singletons. No treatment had been given to any patient before thyroid surgery. This clone was seen many times. Its antigen is unknown.

Sequenced input: blood. The receptor was derived from a female donor with papillary thyroid cancer or a benign thyroid nodule (not recorded which). Some clones in this sample may be carry-over from other donors' samples. The chain uses TRBV5-4 and TRBJ1-2; TRBD1 might be the D (6 bases). CDR3 DNA: TGTGCCAGCAGCTCCTGGGGCAGGGGCAGAAACTATGGCTACACCTTC. Protein product: CASSSWGRGRNYGYTF. Complete variable domain (other parts from reference TRBV5-4 and TRBJ1-2): ETGVTQSPTHLIKTRGQQVTLRCSSQSGHNTVSWYQQALGQGPQFIFQYYREEENGRGNFPPRFSGLQFPNYSSELNVNALELDDSALYLCASSSWGRGRNYGYTFGSGTRLTVV.